This T cell receptor (beta chain) emerged from a study of shared clonotypes between healthy human individuals (TCRdb year 2020). Some background on the complete study: Two women and three men aged 18 to 49 years were included in the cohort. Different laboratories and diverse techniques were used to prepare libraries and sequence TCR repertoires, to increase sequencing depth and limit assay-specific biases. The study deeply sequenced blood TCR repertoires of several healthy adults to estimate repertoire size and the extent of clonotype sharing between individuals. For each donor, CD4 naive and CD4 memory were each given three plates, CD8 naive was given two plates, and CD8 memory was given one plate. Leukapheresis yielded between about 0.94 and 9 billion PBMCs per donor.

The donors were healthy, HIV-negative adults with no recently reported acute infections or vaccinations. All donors were Caucasian adults living in Nashville, Tennessee, USA. The CD8 memory samples were a combination of magnetically selected CD45RO+ cells and CCR7-negative CD45RA+ effector memory (TemRA) cells. Blood was collected by leukapheresis, and PBMCs were isolated by Ficoll-Histopaque density gradient centrifugation and then cryopreserved in liquid nitrogen vapor phase. Purity and quantity of every magnetically sorted T cell population were checked by analytical flow cytometry. Genomic DNA was isolated from each sorted fraction and quantified by UV absorbance on a Nanodrop 2000c. TCR CDR3 regions were amplified from genomic DNA by multiplex PCR using the deep immunoSEQ assay. Extracted genomic DNA from each cell subset was spread evenly across all wells of several immunoSEQ 96-well plates, with each plate serving as a replicate. For sorted subsets, each replicate PCR was loaded with about 0.2 ug genomic DNA, equivalent to approximately 27,000 T cell genomes. Purified libraries were measured with a Qubit 3.0 fluorometer, size-checked on a Bioanalyzer 2100, and measured again with the KAPA Library Quantification kit. Every immunoSEQ 96-well plate was sequenced on a dedicated single-read 150-cycle Illumina NextSeq 550 flow cell. The published analysis was carried out like this. The immunoSEQ output contained only junctional sequences without quality scores, so filtering could not match that applied to full-length reads. To assign V/J genes and CDR3, sequences were annotated using PyIR, a Python wrapper for IgBLAST v1.9, with IMGT germline references. Any read was removed if the V/J assignment was weak (E-value above 1e-6), the CDR3 was missing, or the read contained stop codons, out-of-frame junctions, or ambiguous translated residues. V3J clonotypes were defined as sequences sharing an identical inferred V gene, J gene, and CDR3 amino acid sequence. To compute the percentage overlap between repertoires, the number of shared unique clonotypes was divided by the size of the smaller repertoire. Three approaches were used to assess repertoire richness: RTK rarefaction, the Chao1 estimator, and Recon v2.1 estimates of unobserved clonotypes. OLGA was used to compute generation probabilities for all TCRbeta clonotypes that the gDNA method yielded from a few donors. TCRdb stores this immuneACCESS table with in-frame sequences only. Part of the clones is absent; in the studies checked, under half of the shortfall reflects unresolved V genes, and no reason is known for the rest. V, J and clone size were drawn from that table, and D and trimming were deduced from the DNA. For this sample there are approximately 97,000 clones; 65% to 70% appear just once. The ten most abundant clones make up 45% of the sample.

Beyond this particular receptor, the publication reports: Rarefaction of sorted-subset datasets indicated incomplete sequencing despite the large sequencing depth. Compared with non-shared clonotypes, clonotypes shared by all four sorted-subset donors had higher generation probabilities. Naive subsets generally had larger estimated clonotype richness than memory subsets did. Based on pairwise subsampling, the degree of clonotype sharing among donors was expected to be affected by sequencing depth. Because the study included a small number of donors, the genetic and exposure-history diversity represented was limited. Sampling was restricted to blood, and TCR repertoires in tissue are likely to differ from TCR repertoires in blood. Sharing across several donors was observed for about 5% of naive CD4, under 4% of naive CD8, about 2.5% of memory CD4, and about 0.38% of memory CD8 clonotypes.

This clone was recorded many times. Its antigen is unknown. No clone much larger than this one lies a single base away; base qualities are absent. This receptor was identified in a man between 25 and 39 years old in good health. Input material: memory CD8+ T cells sorted from blood. According to the study, the label for this sample's cell subset or site signals: CD45RO+ cells pooled with CCR7-negative TemRA cells.

The sequenced DNA is TGTGCCAGCAGTGAATTCTTAGACATTCAAGAGACCCAGTACTTC. This gives the protein CASSEFLDIQETQYF. The sequence joins TRBV25-1 to TRBJ2-5, with no confident D gene call. CDR1 is given as MGHDK and CDR2 as SYGVNS, both from the germline V gene. The CDR3 covers 15 residues, taking in both the cysteine and the phenylalanine. The sequence is cut down to CDR3 DNA, 45 bases in frame from base 1. V is shortened by 1 base, J by 2 bases, and the region joining them spans 11 bases.